This T cell receptor (beta chain) appears in the sequencing data of a study of blood T cell repertoires in COVID-19. The overall study: Acute and convalescent COVID-19 samples came from the United States, Italy and Spain. PBMCs, B-cell-depleted T cells, or T cells provided the cDNA or gDNA that made up the material.

Seattle researchers signed up patients amid active infection and tracked them longitudinally. Per the authors' pipeline: Amplification from reference gene primers served as the basis for estimated nucleated cell counts. Produced via immunoSEQ multiplex PCR; TCRdb's table is partial and in-frame only. The V and J calls and clone size were taken over from that table, and D and trimming were inferred from the DNA. Of 150,000 to 200,000 clones detected, over 70% appear once; the ten largest clones hold about 6.7%. V lost 4 bases, J lost 1 base, and 3 bases stayed unmatched. Germline loops: CDR1 LGHDT, CDR2 YNNKEL (reference sequence). The CDR3 spans 14 residues.

The material sequenced was peripheral blood. This sequence was found in a woman aged 40-49 years with COVID-19, enrolled during active disease. This chain connects TRBV3-1 (or the pseudogene TRBV3-2) to TRBJ1-2, with 7 bases that match TRBD1. The CDR3: CASSPGQRNYGYTF. In nucleotides, the CDR3 is TGTGCCAGCAGCCCGGGACAGCGTAACTATGGCTACACCTTC.